One and the same sample provided the 9 T cell receptor beta chains below, sequenced in a study of blood T cell repertoires in COVID-19. Method: immunoSEQ multiplex PCR; TCRdb's copy keeps in-frame clones and lacks some. The sample lists around 200,000 clones, around 87% occurring once. Sequencing was done on a sample of peripheral blood. The receptors come from a man aged 40-55 years with active or convalescent COVID-19.

The DNA of the CDR3 is TGTGCCAGCAGCCCGGCGGGGGCGGCCCAGTACTTC. Amino acids: CASSPAGAAQYF. The V and J genes are TRBV12-3 or TRBV12-4 and TRBJ2-5; perhaps TRBD2 as D (7 bases). The ends were cut back, 6 bases at V and 9 bases at J, with 14 bases in the middle. The CDR3 spans 12 residues.

CDR3 loop: CASSLTGTGFTEAFF. CDR3 nucleotides: TGCGCCAGCAGCTTAACCGGGACAGGGTTCACTGAAGCTTTCTTT. The chain links TRBV5-1 to TRBJ1-1; 9 bases map to TRBD1. CDR1 is SGHRS, CDR2 YFSETQ, per germline. This CDR3 comprises 15 residues. The V and J ends lost 2 bases and 4 bases, in that order; junction bases with no gene match: 6.

In nucleotides, the CDR3 is TGTGCCAGCAGTCCGGGACTAGCGGGAGGGTGGGAGCAGTTCTTC. Amino acid sequence: CASSPGLAGGWEQFF. The V gene is TRBV6-2 or TRBV6-3, the J gene TRBJ2-1; TRBD2 aligns across 16 bases. The germline V gene encodes CDR1 MNHEY and CDR2 SVGEGT. Germline trimming cut 5 bases from V and 10 bases from J; bases unmatched to any gene: 5. CDR3 size: 15 residues.

The chain combines TRBV5-1 with TRBJ1-2, with D unresolved. CDR3 length: 14 residues. The germline V and J ends were trimmed by 7 bases and 8 bases, with 21 bases remaining between them. Germline CDR1 reads SGHRS; CDR2 reads YFSETQ. In DNA form, the CDR3 reads TGCGCCAGCCAGGAACGGAGTTCAACGGGAGGCTACACCTTC. Translation gives CASQERSSTGGYTF.

The chain couples TRBV6-6 to TRBJ1-5, with unresolved D. The CDR3 runs to 15 residues. The V and J ends lost 5 bases and 2 bases respectively, with 13 bases between them. Germline loops: CDR1 MNHNY, CDR2 SVGAGI (reference sequence). The CDR3 protein is CASSNVRSGNQPQHF. The DNA for the CDR3 is TGTGCCAGCAGTAACGTACGGTCTGGCAATCAGCCCCAGCATTTT.

The rearrangement links TRBV10-3 to TRBJ2-2, with D possibly TRBD1 on 5 matching bases. V lost 7 bases and J 4 bases, leaving 16 bases between the germline ends. Germline CDR1 is ENHRY and CDR2 is SYGVKD. CDR3 length: 15 residues. The CDR3 nucleotides read TGTGCCATCACTTCCACAGGTCGAGGCACCGGGGAGCTGTTTTTT. Translating gives CAITSTGRGTGELFF.

CDR3 nucleotide sequence: TGCAGCGTTGAGGTCCCGGGCACAGATACGCAGTATTTT. Translating gives CSVEVPGTDTQYF. The V and J genes are TRBV29-1 and TRBJ2-3; the D is unclear. This CDR3 contains 13 residues. Trimming pared 3 bases from V and 1 base from J, leaving 8 bases between. The germline V gene has CDR1 SQVTM and CDR2 ANQGSEA.

CDR3 sequence reads: CASSISRKNTGELFF. DNA for the CDR3: TGTGCCAGTAGTATAAGCCGTAAGAACACCGGGGAGCTGTTTTTT. The chain joins TRBV19 to TRBJ2-2; D unresolved. CDR3 length: 15 residues. The V gene lost 2 bases and the J gene lost 1 base, with 8 bases spanning the gap. Germline V gene lookup returns CDR1 LNHDA and CDR2 SQIVND (reference sequence).

The chain recombines TRBV6-4 with TRBJ2-1; 7 positions agree with TRBD1. V was clipped by 0 bases and J by 4 bases; unmatched bases: 12. This CDR3 comprises 18 residues. The V gene's germline CDR1 is MRHNA and CDR2 SNTAGT. Written as DNA, the CDR3 is TGTGCCAGCAGTGACTCGTTTAATGCTGGGGGACAGTACAATGAGCAGTTCTTC. It translates to CASSDSFNAGGQYNEQFF.